This TCR beta chain came from a study of chemoradiotherapy in HPV16-positive cancers (dated by TCRdb to 2022 to 2024). Study-level background: Candidate HPV-specific T-cell clones and common TCR motifs were defined through functional T-cell assays on cells from a couple of HPV16-positive patients. The study set out to ask whether T-cell immunity against the HPV oncoproteins E6 and E7 changes over the course of chemoradiotherapy and whether that immunity affects survival. The candidate HPV-specific TCRs and motifs were then tracked in TCR repertoires from over 80 patients with HPV-related cancers. Overall results and qualifications from the work: Expansion of candidate HPV-specific clones and E7-related TCR motifs was observed in the tumor microenvironment during treatment, whereas no such expansion was observed for non-HPV-specific T cells. Among HPV16-positive patients, expansion of HPV-responsive T cells during chemoradiotherapy was associated with better recurrence-free survival. The survival association was reported for HPV16-positive patients, and the functional definition of HPV-specific T cells was derived from only a couple of HPV16-positive patients.

The count of this clone is one. The target of this receptor is not known. No clone much larger than this one lies a single base away; base qualities are absent. The library was produced with the immunoSEQ multiplex PCR assay. TCRdb retrieved this table from immuneACCESS and kept in-frame rearrangements only. Not all clones are present; in checked studies, unresolved V genes account for under half, and no reason is known for the remainder. The sample data list around 7,100 clones, and under 80% of these were observed just once. Together, the top ten hold 16% of the sample. Repertoires were sampled repeatedly over the course of chemoradiotherapy, so clonal expansion could be followed in the tumor microenvironment. The germline V gene supplies CDR1 MGHDK and CDR2 SYGVNS. The trim is 4 bases for V and 9 bases for J, with a gap of 7 bases between the germline ends. The CDR3 spans 11 residues, from the cysteine through the phenylalanine. Kept here is only the CDR3 DNA, which spans 33 bases and is read in frame from base 1.

The chain couples TRBV25-1 to TRBJ1-3; the D segment cannot be called with confidence. This sample comprised tumor tissue, obtained from a patient who underwent chemoradiotherapy. This sequence was found in a human donor with HPV-associated anogenital cancer. The sequence in DNA is TGTGCCAGCAGTGCCGGCGGCACCATATATTTT. This sequence encodes CASSAGGTIYF.